The present TCR beta chain was sequenced within a study of vaccination effects on CD4 cells after COVID-19. Generated by immunoSEQ multiplex PCR, the TCRdb table keeps only in-frame clones and is missing some. The sample records roughly 30,000 clones, over 55% being singletons. Concerning this clone itself: Its matching antigen is unknown.

In the ViraFEST assay, antigen-specific CD4+ clonotypes were identified by expansion after peptide-pool stimulation. After roughly eleven days in culture, the CD4+ T cells were isolated. Participants completed two doses of the BNT162b2 or mRNA-1273 vaccine. CDR3 length: 15 residues. The germline CDR1 and CDR2 sequences are MNHNY and SVGAGI (reference sequence). V shed 2 bases and J shed 4 bases, with 14 bases lying between them. This specimen was CD4+ T cells from PBMCs cultured with HCoV-NL63 spike peptides, taken after COVID-19 vaccination. The chain combines TRBV6-6 with TRBJ2-5; D is ambiguous. This clonotype was sampled from a human donor who received a COVID-19 vaccine. CDR3 region: CASSYPNRQVETQYF. Here the CDR3 DNA reads TGTGCCAGCAGTTACCCCAACCGGCAGGTAGAGACCCAGTACTTC.